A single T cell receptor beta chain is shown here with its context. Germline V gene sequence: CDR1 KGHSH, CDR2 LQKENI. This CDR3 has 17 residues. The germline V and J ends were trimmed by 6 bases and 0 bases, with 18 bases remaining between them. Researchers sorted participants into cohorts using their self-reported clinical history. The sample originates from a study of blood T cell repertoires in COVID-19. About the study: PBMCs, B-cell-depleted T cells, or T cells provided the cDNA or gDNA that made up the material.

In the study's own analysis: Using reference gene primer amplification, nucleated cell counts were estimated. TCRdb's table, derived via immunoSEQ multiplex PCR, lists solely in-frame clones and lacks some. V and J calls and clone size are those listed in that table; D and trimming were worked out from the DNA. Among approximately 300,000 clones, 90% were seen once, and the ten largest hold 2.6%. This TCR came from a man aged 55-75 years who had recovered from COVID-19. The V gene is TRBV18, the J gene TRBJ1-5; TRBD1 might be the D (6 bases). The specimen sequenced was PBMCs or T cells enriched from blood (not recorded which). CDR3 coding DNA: TGTGCCAGCTCCTATACAGGGTCGGGCAATAGCAATCAGCCCCAGCATTTT. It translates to CASSYTGSGNSNQPQHF.